These T cell receptor beta chains were read from a single sample in a study of blood T cell repertoires in COVID-19. The data were produced by immunoSEQ multiplex PCR, yet TCRdb's version contains in-frame clones alone and is incomplete. The table records nearly 200,000 clones, around 81% of them present only once. The specimen was PBMCs or T cells enriched from blood (not recorded which). The source is a man aged 35 to 55 who had recovered from COVID-19. CDR3s include the opening cysteine and the closing phenylalanine or tryptophan. D genes are given only for firm matches. Only some rows state a clone size, as once, few, many or a class for expanded clones.

TRBV18	TRBJ2-7	-	-	CASSPNTLWGGSYEQYF	TGTGCCAGCTCACCGAATACTCTTTGGGGCGGCTCCTACGAGCAGTACTTC
TRBV19	TRBJ1-5	-	TRBD1	CASRLTGWQNQPQHF	TGTGCCAGTCGCCTGACAGGGTGGCAAAATCAGCCCCAGCATTTT
TRBV5-5	TRBJ1-5	-	TRBD1	CASSLSGQGAGQPQHF	TGTGCCAGCAGCTTGTCGGGACAGGGGGCCGGACAGCCCCAGCATTTT
TRBV27	TRBJ2-7	-	TRBD2	CASKGSSGTYEQYF	TGTGCCAGCAAAGGCTCTAGCGGGACGTACGAGCAGTACTTC
TRBV9	TRBJ1-3	-	-	CASSEGGYSGNTIYF	TGTGCCAGCAGTGAAGGAGGGTACTCTGGAAACACCATATATTTT
TRBV7-7	TRBJ2-2	-	TRBD1	CASSPRTGGPGELFF	TGTGCTAGCAGCCCTCGGACAGGGGGCCCCGGGGAGCTGTTTTTT
TRBV4-1	TRBJ2-1	-	TRBD2	CASSQDLAGGQFF	TGCGCCAGCAGCCAGGACCTAGCGGGGGGGCAGTTCTTC
TRBV28	TRBJ1-3	-	TRBD1	CASSLDQGARGNTIYF	TGTGCCAGCAGCTTGGATCAGGGGGCGCGCGGAAACACCATATATTTT
TRBV7-2	TRBJ2-5	-	TRBD2	CASSQGWGGGELETQYF	TGTGCCAGCAGCCAAGGATGGGGCGGGGGGGAACTAGAGACCCAGTACTTC
TRBV2	TRBJ1-3	-	TRBD1	CASSTTGTGNTIYF	TGTGCCAGCAGTACGACAGGGACCGGAAACACCATATATTTT
TRBV29-1	TRBJ2-3	-	-	CSVELDHRDSYTDTQYF	TGCAGCGTTGAACTCGACCACCGGGACTCTTACACAGATACGCAGTATTTT
TRBV7-2	TRBJ2-2	-	-	CASSSTGPNTGELFF	TGTGCCAGCAGCTCCACAGGACCCAACACCGGGGAGCTGTTTTTT
TRBV30	TRBJ2-3	-	TRBD2	CAWMRGGTDTQYF	TGTGCCTGGATGCGGGGGGGCACAGATACGCAGTATTTT
TRBV28	TRBJ1-4	-	-	CASSRVVDEKLFF	TGTGCCAGCAGCCGGGTGGTTGATGAAAAACTGTTTTTT
TRBV6-1	TRBJ1-5	-	TRBD1	CASSELQGQPQHF	TGTGCCAGCAGTGAGTTACAGGGGCAGCCCCAGCATTTT
TRBV3-1/TRBV3-2	TRBJ1-1	-	TRBD1	CASSLPGTEEAFF	TGTGCCAGCAGCCTGCCCGGGACAGAAGAAGCTTTCTTT
TRBV5-4	TRBJ2-5	-	TRBD2	CASSLLLAGGSETQYF	TGTGCCAGCAGCCTACTTCTAGCGGGGGGGTCAGAGACCCAGTACTTC
TRBV6-1	TRBJ1-2	-	-	CASSEVEFYGYTF	TGTGCCAGCAGTGAGGTAGAGTTCTATGGCTACACCTTC
TRBV27	TRBJ1-5	-	TRBD1	CASSSRTGGNQPQHF	TGTGCCAGCAGTTCCCGGACAGGAGGCAATCAGCCCCAGCATTTT
TRBV3-1/TRBV3-2	TRBJ1-1	-	-	CASSQLAWSEAFF	TGTGCCAGCAGCCAATTGGCTTGGTCTGAAGCTTTCTTT
TRBV7-8	TRBJ1-1	-	-	CASSARGTEAFF	TGTGCCAGCAGCGCGCGGGGGACTGAAGCTTTCTTT
TRBV27	TRBJ2-1	-	TRBD1	CASSLRQGFIDEQFF	TGTGCCAGCAGTCTTAGACAGGGTTTCATCGATGAGCAGTTCTTC
TRBV3-1/TRBV3-2	TRBJ2-7	-	-	CASSPGQLTYEQYF	TGTGCCAGCAGCCCCGGACAGTTAACCTACGAGCAGTACTTC
TRBV5-1	TRBJ1-1	-	-	CASSADSFNTEAFF	TGCGCCAGCAGCGCGGACAGCTTTAACACTGAAGCTTTCTTT
TRBV25-1	TRBJ1-2	-	-	CATNHPGHPFGRHYGYTF	TGTGCCACCAACCATCCGGGACATCCTTTTGGTCGTCACTATGGCTACACCTTC
TRBV5-1	TRBJ2-2	-	TRBD1	CASSLGTGDGELFF	TGCGCCAGCAGCTTGGGGACAGGGGACGGGGAGCTGTTTTTT
TRBV29-1	TRBJ1-4	-	-	CSVVIFDRATNEKLFF	TGCAGCGTTGTTATTTTTGACAGAGCAACTAATGAAAAACTGTTTTTT
TRBV5-1	TRBJ2-2	-	TRBD1	CASSSRDSWTGELFF	TGCGCCAGCAGCTCCCGGGACAGTTGGACCGGGGAGCTGTTTTTT
TRBV11-3	TRBJ2-1	-	TRBD1	CASSLEETGGNNEQFF	TGTGCCAGCAGCTTAGAGGAGACAGGGGGGAACAATGAGCAGTTCTTC
TRBV6-5	TRBJ1-2	-	TRBD1	CASRIGTGGAYGYTF	TGTGCCAGCAGAATCGGGACAGGGGGTGCCTATGGCTACACCTTC
TRBV18	TRBJ2-1	-	-	CASSPRLRGSSYNEQFF	TGTGCCAGCTCACCACGTTTACGGGGGAGCTCCTACAATGAGCAGTTCTTC
TRBV5-1	TRBJ1-1	-	TRBD1	CASSLDRGDTEAFF	TGCGCCAGCAGCCTGGACAGGGGAGACACTGAAGCTTTCTTT
TRBV19	TRBJ1-6	-	TRBD1	CASSISVDRGPNSPLHF	TGTGCCAGTAGTATCTCCGTCGACAGGGGCCCTAATTCACCCCTCCACTTT
TRBV27	TRBJ1-1	-	-	CASSLRTGLNTEAFF	TGTGCCAGCAGTCTTCGGACGGGACTTAACACTGAAGCTTTCTTT
TRBV7-7	TRBJ2-3	-	-	CASSLSGTSTDTQYF	TGTGCTAGCAGCTTATCCGGGACAAGCACAGATACGCAGTATTTT
TRBV6-5	TRBJ1-5	-	TRBD1	CASSWDRSNQPQHF	TGTGCCAGCAGTTGGGACAGAAGCAATCAGCCCCAGCATTTT
TRBV12-2	TRBJ1-5	-	-	CASRLMSLGPSNQPQHF	TGTGCAAGTCGCTTAATGAGTTTGGGGCCCAGCAATCAGCCCCAGCATTTT
TRBV7-9	TRBJ1-4	-	TRBD1	CASSRYTGTEEKLFF	TGTGCCAGCAGCCGTTACACCGGGACAGAGGAAAAACTGTTTTTT
TRBV6-2/TRBV6-3	TRBJ1-2	-	-	CASSYPRQEYTF	TGTGCCAGCAGTTACCCCAGACAGGAGTACACCTTC
TRBV5-1	TRBJ2-1	-	-	CASTQDTMSSYNEQFF	TGCGCCAGCACCCAAGACACGATGAGCTCCTACAATGAGCAGTTCTTC
TRBV30	TRBJ2-5	-	-	CAWSRRWETQYF	TGTGCCTGGAGTAGGAGGTGGGAGACCCAGTACTTC
TRBV5-4	TRBJ2-3	-	TRBD2	CASSLQAGGRTDTQYF	TGTGCCAGCAGCTTGCAAGCGGGGGGCAGAACAGATACGCAGTATTTT
TRBV13	TRBJ2-2	-	-	CASSRRTFTGELFF	TGTGCCAGCAGCCGAAGGACATTCACCGGGGAGCTGTTTTTT
TRBV6-1	TRBJ1-5	-	-	CASSDREAQPQHF	TGTGCCAGCAGTGACAGGGAAGCTCAGCCCCAGCATTTT
TRBV5-1	TRBJ1-1	-	-	CASSFLRGRNTEAFF	TGCGCCAGCAGCTTCCTGAGGGGGAGGAACACTGAAGCTTTCTTT
TRBV3-1/TRBV3-2	TRBJ2-5	-	TRBD2	CASSPGLAGGQETQYF	TGTGCCAGCAGCCCCGGACTAGCGGGGGGGCAAGAGACCCAGTACTTC
TRBV6-5	TRBJ1-4	-	-	CASSRQGTNEKLFF	TGTGCCAGCAGTCGCCAGGGGACTAATGAAAAACTGTTTTTT
TRBV28	TRBJ1-4	few	-	CASSIGAGKLFF	TGTGCCAGCAGTATAGGGGCGGGGAAACTGTTTTTT
TRBV7-9	TRBJ1-1	-	TRBD1	CASSHGQGARTEAFF	TGTGCCAGCAGCCACGGACAGGGGGCGAGGACTGAAGCTTTCTTT
TRBV27	TRBJ2-2	few	-	CASSLSSQAGATGELFF	TGTGCCAGCAGTTTATCCTCCCAGGCGGGTGCCACCGGGGAGCTGTTTTTT
TRBV13	TRBJ1-4	few	TRBD1	CASSAQTVQGINEKLFF	TGTGCCAGCAGCGCCCAAACCGTACAGGGGATAAATGAAAAACTGTTTTTT
TRBV29-1	TRBJ1-3	-	-	CSVALGSLRNTIYF	TGCAGCGTTGCACTCGGGAGCTTGAGAAACACCATATATTTT
TRBV7-2	TRBJ1-1	-	TRBD1	CASNGQGRAEAFF	TGTGCTTCCAACGGACAGGGGCGTGCTGAAGCTTTCTTT
TRBV30	TRBJ1-2	-	-	CAWSVSLTYGYTF	TGTGCCTGGAGTGTAAGCCTCACTTATGGCTACACCTTC
TRBV3-1/TRBV3-2	TRBJ2-1	-	TRBD1	CASSQGLGTGVEQFF	TGTGCCAGCAGCCAAGGGCTGGGCACAGGGGTCGAGCAGTTCTTC
TRBV6-6	TRBJ1-6	once	-	CASSYDRPNSPLHF	TGTGCCAGCAGTTACGACAGGCCGAATTCACCCCTCCACTTT
TRBV4-2	TRBJ2-1	-	TRBD2	CASSPTLAGVAPVF	TGTGCCAGCAGCCCCACACTAGCGGGGGTGGCTCCAGTCTTC
TRBV19	TRBJ2-7	once	TRBD2	CASSILAGHYEQYF	TGTGCCAGTAGTATACTAGCGGGGCACTACGAGCAGTACTTC
TRBV9	TRBJ1-4	-	-	CASSVSPLLASEKLFF	TGTGCCAGCAGCGTATCCCCCCTTCTGGCCAGTGAAAAACTGTTTTTT
TRBV6-5	TRBJ2-5	few	-	CASSYLGLQETQYF	TGTGCCAGCAGTTACCTTGGACTGCAAGAGACCCAGTACTTC